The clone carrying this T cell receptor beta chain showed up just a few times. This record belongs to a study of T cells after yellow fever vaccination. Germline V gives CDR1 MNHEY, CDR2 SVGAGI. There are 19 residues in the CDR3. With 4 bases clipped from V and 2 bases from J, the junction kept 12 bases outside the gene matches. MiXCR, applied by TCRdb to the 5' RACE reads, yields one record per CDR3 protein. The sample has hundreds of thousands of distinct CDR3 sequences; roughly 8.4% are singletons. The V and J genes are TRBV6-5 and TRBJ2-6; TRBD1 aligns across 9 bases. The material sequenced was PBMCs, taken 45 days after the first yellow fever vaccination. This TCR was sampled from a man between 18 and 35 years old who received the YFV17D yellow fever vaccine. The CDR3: CASSSPGTGWVAGANVLTF. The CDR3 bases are TGTGCCAGCAGTTCACCCGGGACAGGGTGGGTGGCTGGGGCCAACGTCCTGACTTTC.